A single sample is the source of the 8 T cell receptor beta chains below, sequenced in a study of long-term antiretroviral therapy in people with HIV (dated 2022 in TCRdb). The immunoSEQ hsTCRB v3.0 assay was used at survey level resolution to sequence the TRB variable region. TCRdb limited this immuneACCESS table to in-frame rearrangements with V and J called. A share of clones is missing; checked studies link under half to unresolved V genes, and the rest is unexplained. A total of fewer than 45,000 clones appear in this sample, approximately 85% of them only once. Nearly 5% of the sample is in the top ten clones. The sample was unsorted PBMCs, taken roughly 2.9 years before starting antiretroviral therapy. All receptors come from a woman aged 30 to 39 with HIV.

This clone was picked up a small number of times. This chain connects TRBV7-8 to TRBJ2-3, with 7 bases lining up with TRBD2. CDR1 is SGHVS, CDR2 FQNEAQ, per germline. The ends lost 5 bases at V and 2 bases at J; junction bases unmatched: 7. This CDR3 is 15 amino acids long. As DNA, the CDR3 is TGTGCCAGCAGCAAGACGGGGGGAGCCACAGATACGCAGTATTTT. Protein product: CASSKTGGATDTQYF.

The chain joins TRBV18 to TRBJ1-1, with D unresolved. Germline loops: CDR1 KGHSH, CDR2 LQKENI. The CDR3 contains 13 residues. V lost 5 bases and J 5 bases, leaving 12 bases between the germline ends. The CDR3 is CASSAGMDTEAFF. CDR3 nucleotide sequence: TGTGCCAGCTCAGCAGGAATGGATACTGAAGCTTTCTTT.

The V gene is TRBV5-8, the J gene TRBJ1-1; no clear D gene. In germline, CDR1 is SGHTS, CDR2 YDEGEE. V lost 5 bases, J lost 4 bases, and 18 bases lay in between. The CDR3 loop spans 15 amino acids. CDR3: CASREEAGLVTEAFF. The DNA of the CDR3 is TGTGCCAGCAGGGAGGAGGCGGGGTTGGTCACTGAAGCTTTCTTT.

Only one count was recorded for this clone. V and J are TRBV9 and TRBJ2-5, with D possibly being TRBD2 (7 bases). Trimming shortened V by 0 bases and J by 4 bases, and 13 bases separated the two germline ends. The germline V gene encodes CDR1 SGDLS and CDR2 YYNGEE. This CDR3 has 15 residues. The CDR3: CASSVEAGEGETQYF. The CDR3 nucleotides are TGTGCCAGCAGCGTAGAGGCAGGGGAGGGAGAGACCCAGTACTTC.

The CDR3 here is CASAVGPADYEQYF. Here the CDR3 DNA reads TGTGCCAGCGCCGTGGGGCCAGCGGACTACGAGCAGTACTTC. The chain carries TRBV6-1 and TRBJ2-7; D possibly matches TRBD1 or TRBD2 (5 bases each). The CDR3 runs to 14 residues. From germline, CDR1 is MNHNS and CDR2 SASEGT. V was clipped by 8 bases and J by 3 bases, with 17 bases between them.

The genes are TRBV5-1 and TRBJ2-1; 8 bases align to TRBD1. CDR1 and CDR2 from the germline V gene are SGHRS and YFSETQ. J was trimmed by 7 bases and V by 0 bases; bases with no gene match: 9. The CDR3 runs to 16 residues. The CDR3 bases are TGCGCCAGCAGCTTGGAAGGCAGGGGGCAGAAAAATGAGCAGTTCTTC. Translating it yields CASSLEGRGQKNEQFF.

The chain is built from TRBV6-1 and TRBJ2-2; D ambiguous. The CDR3 is 15 residues long. Germline CDR1 MNHNS, CDR2 SASEGT. Trimming stripped 1 base from V and 1 base from J, with 7 bases between. The CDR3 loop is CASSEVRLNTGELFF. The CDR3 region has the DNA TGTGCCAGCAGTGAAGTAAGGCTGAACACCGGGGAGCTGTTTTTT.

The chain uses TRBV10-3 and TRBJ2-1, with D unclear. Germline V gene data show CDR1 as ENHRY and CDR2 as SYGVKD. The V gene lost 5 bases and the J gene lost 2 bases, with 13 bases spanning the gap. The CDR3 length is 15 residues. The CDR3 DNA sequence: TGTGCCATCAGTTCTGACAAGCATGCCTACAATGAGCAGTTCTTC. Translation: CAISSDKHAYNEQFF.